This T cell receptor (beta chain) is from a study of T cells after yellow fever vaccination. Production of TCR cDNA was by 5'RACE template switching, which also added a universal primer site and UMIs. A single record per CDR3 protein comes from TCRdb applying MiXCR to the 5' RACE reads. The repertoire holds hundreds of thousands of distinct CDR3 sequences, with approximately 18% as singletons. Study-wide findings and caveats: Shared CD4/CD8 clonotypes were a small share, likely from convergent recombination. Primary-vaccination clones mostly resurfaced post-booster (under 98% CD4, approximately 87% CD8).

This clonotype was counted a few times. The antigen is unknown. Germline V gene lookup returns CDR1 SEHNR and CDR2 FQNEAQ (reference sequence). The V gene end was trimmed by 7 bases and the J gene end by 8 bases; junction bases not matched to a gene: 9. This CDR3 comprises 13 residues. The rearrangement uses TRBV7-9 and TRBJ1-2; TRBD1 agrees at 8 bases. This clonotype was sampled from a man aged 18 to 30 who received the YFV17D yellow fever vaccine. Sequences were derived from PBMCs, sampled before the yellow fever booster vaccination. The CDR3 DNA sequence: TGTGCCAGCACCATGACAGGGGACAACGGCTACACCTTC. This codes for CASTMTGDNGYTF.